A selection of T cell receptor beta chains follows, all from one sample in a study of response to subunit inactivated influenza vaccine. Each CDR3 protein is one row after TCRdb ran MiXCR on the RT-PCR reads. The table records just under 550,000 distinct CDR3 sequences, less than 25% of them present only once. This sample also appeared in a second study, on T cells expressing NK-cell markers.

Sequenced material: CD4+ T cells sorted from PBMCs, taken approximately 13 days after vaccination. The receptors here all came from a man aged 45-60 years who received an inactivated influenza vaccine. The CDR3 runs from the conserved cysteine through the conserved F or W. D genes are given only for firm matches. Clone sizes are given selectively: once, few, many, or a class where the clone is expanded.

TRBJ1-2	.	TRBV20-1	.	CSARDGGVSGYTF	TGCAGTGCTAGAGACGGCGGGGTCTCTGGCTACACCTTC
TRBJ2-2	.	TRBV2	many	CASSSGTNTGELFF	TGTGCCAGCAGTTCCGGGACGAACACCGGGGAGCTGTTTTTT
TRBJ2-1	TRBD1	TRBV3-1	few	CASSQWTGGNEQFF	TGTGCCAGCAGCCAATGGACAGGGGGCAATGAGCAGTTCTTC
TRBJ2-3	TRBD2	TRBV5-5	many	CASIFLAGGPADTQYF	TGTGCCAGCATCTTTCTAGCGGGAGGGCCCGCAGATACGCAGTATTTT
TRBJ1-3	.	TRBV28	few	CASSSPGEGGNTIYF	TGTGCCAGCAGTTCCCCCGGGGAGGGAGGAAACACCATATATTTT
TRBJ1-1	.	TRBV5-6	few	CASSLDRTLMATEAFF	TGTGCCAGCAGCTTGGACAGGACTTTAATGGCCACTGAAGCTTTCTTT
TRBJ1-1	.	TRBV10-3	few	CAISGKGATTEAFF	TGTGCCATCAGTGGTAAAGGGGCGACCACTGAAGCTTTCTTT
TRBJ1-1	.	TRBV29-1	many	CSAHQVMNTEAFF	TGCAGCGCCCACCAGGTGATGAACACTGAAGCTTTCTTT
TRBJ2-2	.	TRBV7-3	few	CASSLLPGELFF	TGTGCCAGCAGCTTACTCCCCGGGGAGCTGTTTTTT
TRBJ2-1	TRBD2	TRBV7-6	.	CASSLTSGTGNEQFF	TGTGCCAGCAGCTTAACTAGCGGGACTGGTAATGAGCAGTTCTTC
TRBJ2-5	.	TRBV18	.	CASSQRTDQETQYF	TGTGCCAGCTCACAACGGACAGACCAAGAGACCCAGTACTTC
TRBJ2-1	TRBD1	TRBV4-3	few	CASSQGTGTYNEQFF	TGCGCCAGCAGCCAAGGGACAGGGACGTACAATGAGCAGTTCTTC
TRBJ1-1	.	TRBV6-1	few	CASSEGRGRPWTEAFF	TGTGCCAGCAGTGAAGGGAGGGGCAGGCCCTGGACTGAAGCTTTCTTT
TRBJ1-5	TRBD1	TRBV20-1	few	CSARDPGQSNQPQHF	TGCAGTGCTAGAGATCCGGGACAGAGCAATCAGCCCCAGCATTTT
TRBJ1-6	.	TRBV12-3/TRBV12-4	few	CASTAQGSSPLHF	TGTGCCAGCACCGCTCAGGGCAGTTCACCCCTCCACTTT
TRBJ2-1	.	TRBV7-3	.	CASSFSPDNEQFF	TGTGCCAGCAGCTTTAGCCCCGACAATGAGCAGTTCTTC
TRBJ1-6	TRBD1	TRBV6-1	.	CASGRQGHNSPLHF	TGTGCCAGCGGGAGACAGGGTCATAATTCACCCCTCCACTTT
TRBJ2-5	.	TRBV5-1	.	CASSLGPRGTQETQYF	TGCGCCAGCAGCTTAGGACCGAGAGGGACTCAAGAGACCCAGTACTTC
TRBJ1-4	.	TRBV20-1	few	CSARGTLRSATNEKLFF	TGCAGTGCTAGAGGGACGCTGAGGAGTGCAACTAATGAAAAACTGTTTTTT
TRBJ1-6	.	TRBV3-1	few	CASRLKGSYNSPLHF	TGTGCCAGCAGACTCAAGGGGTCCTATAATTCACCCCTCCACTTT
TRBJ2-1	.	TRBV4-3	.	CASSQVGRNNEQFF	TGCGCCAGCAGCCAAGTGGGCCGAAACAATGAGCAGTTCTTC
TRBJ2-5	.	TRBV16	.	CASSRHRDSETQYF	TGTGCCAGCAGCCGTCATCGGGACTCAGAGACCCAGTACTTC
TRBJ1-1	.	TRBV23-1	.	CASSPLTGRMNTEAFF	TGCGCCAGCAGTCCGCTCACAGGAAGGATGAACACTGAAGCTTTCTTT
TRBJ2-2	.	TRBV4-2	.	CASSQDIGGRATGELFF	TGTGCCAGCAGCCAAGATATCGGCGGCAGGGCCACCGGGGAGCTGTTTTTT